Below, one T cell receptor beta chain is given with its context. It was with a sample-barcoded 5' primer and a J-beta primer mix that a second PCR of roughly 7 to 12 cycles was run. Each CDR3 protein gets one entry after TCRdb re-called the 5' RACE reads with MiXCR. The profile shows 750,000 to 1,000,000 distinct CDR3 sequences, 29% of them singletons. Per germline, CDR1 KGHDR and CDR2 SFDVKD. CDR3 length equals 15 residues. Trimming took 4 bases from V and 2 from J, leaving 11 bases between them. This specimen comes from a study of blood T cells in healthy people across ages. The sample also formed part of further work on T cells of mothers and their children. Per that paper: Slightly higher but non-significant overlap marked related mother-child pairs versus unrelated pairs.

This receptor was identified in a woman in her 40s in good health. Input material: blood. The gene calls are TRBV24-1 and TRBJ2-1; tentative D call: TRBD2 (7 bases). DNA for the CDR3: TGTGCCACCAGTGACCCGGGGGGCCCCTACAATGAGCAGTTCTTC. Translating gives CATSDPGGPYNEQFF.